This passage covers 27 T cell receptor beta chains from one sample sequenced in a study of T-cell memory formation after mild COVID-19. Via MiXCR, TCRdb re-called the 5' RACE reads, giving one row per CDR3 protein. The profile shows about 7,000 distinct CDR3 sequences, around 32% of them singletons. The sequenced sample was PBMCs or a T cell subset sorted from them (not recorded which). These receptors originate from an adult woman who had mild COVID-19 (a few samples of this study predate the infection). Cell type and time point are not known.

This clonotype occurred many times. The V and J genes are TRBV9 and TRBJ2-2, with D perhaps TRBD2 (5 bases). V lost 4 bases and J lost 5, with 15 bases in between. The CDR3 spans 15 residues. Germline V gene lookup returns CDR1 SGDLS and CDR2 YYNGEE. This CDR3 is CASSPPVGGTGELFF. CDR3 sequence (DNA): TGTGCCAGCAGCCCCCCCGTAGGAGGTACCGGGGAGCTGTTTTTT.

The chain recombines TRBV29-1 with TRBJ1-6; possibly TRBD1 for D (6 bases). This CDR3 has 12 amino acids. Germline V CDR1 and CDR2: SQVTM, ANQGSEA. Trimming cost V 6 bases and J 9 bases, with 12 bases left between them. The CDR3 loop is CSVRTESSPLHF. The CDR3 DNA reads TGCAGCGTACGGACAGAAAGTTCACCCCTCCACTTT.

This clonotype has a count of ten or more. V gene TRBV19 combines with J gene TRBJ2-7; D is ambiguous. Germline V gene sequence: CDR1 LNHDA, CDR2 SQIVND (reference sequence). V lost 2 bases and J 0 bases, leaving 5 bases between the germline ends. This CDR3 has 13 amino acids. The CDR3, as DNA: TGTGCCAGTAGTATAACACCCTCCTACGAGCAGTACTTC. It encodes CASSITPSYEQYF.

This clonotype rates as medium-sized. J is TRBJ2-2 and V is TRBV20-1; D tentatively fits TRBD1 or TRBD2 (5 bases each). The CDR3 runs to 13 residues. Trimming stripped 5 bases from V and 4 bases from J, with 11 bases between. Germline values: CDR1 DFQATT, CDR2 SNEGSKA (reference sequence). The CDR3 coding sequence is TGCAGTGCTTCAGGGCGGGCCACCGGGGAGCTGTTTTTT. Amino acid sequence: CSASGRATGELFF.

This sequence joins TRBV5-1 and TRBJ2-7; D perhaps matches TRBD2 (7 bases). With the DNA end fitting TRBJ2-1 better, the J assignment may be wrong. The germline CDR1 and CDR2 sequences are SGHRS and YFSETQ. CDR3 length: 15 amino acids. The CDR3 reads CASSFFAGAANEQFF. The DNA for the CDR3 is TGCGCCAGCAGCTTTTTCGCGGGGGCCGCCAATGAGCAGTTCTTC.

This clonotype is medium-sized within its sample. The V and J genes are TRBV7-2 and TRBJ2-1, with a possible D match to TRBD1 (6 bases). Trimming shortened V by 1 base and J by 7 bases, and 14 bases separated the two germline ends. The CDR3 is made up of 15 amino acids. Germline V gives CDR1 SGHTA, CDR2 FQGNSA. CDR3: CASSLVSGVWNEQFF. The CDR3 DNA is TGTGCCAGCAGCTTAGTGTCAGGGGTTTGGAATGAGCAGTTCTTC.

This clonotype was detected ten times or more. CDR3 coding DNA: TGTGCCAGCAGCTTCAGCGAGGGGTTCCTAGCAGATGAAGAGACCCAGTACTTC. Protein sequence: CASSFSEGFLADEETQYF. J is TRBJ2-5 and V is TRBV7-6; D tentatively reads TRBD1 or TRBD2 (5 bases each). The CDR3 contains 18 residues. Germline CDR1 SGHVS, CDR2 FNYEAQ. V lost 3 bases and J lost 3, with 23 bases in between.

This clonotype was counted at least ten times. J is TRBJ2-1 and V is TRBV13, with unresolved D. Germline CDR1 reads PRHDT; CDR2 reads FYEKMQ (reference sequence). This CDR3 has 13 amino acids. Trimming shortened V by 3 bases and J by 0 bases, and 3 bases separated the two germline ends. The CDR3 loop reads CASSFSSYNEQFF. The CDR3 DNA is TGTGCCAGCAGCTTTAGCTCCTACAATGAGCAGTTCTTC.

This clonotype qualifies as medium-sized. This sequence joins TRBV6-5 and TRBJ2-1, with TRBD2 matching over 11 bases. The CDR3 contains 19 residues. Germline CDR1 and CDR2: MNHEY and SVGAGI. The J segment lost 2 bases and the V segment lost 1 base, leaving 10 bases of the junction unmatched. CDR3 sequence (DNA): TGTGCCAGCAGTTACTTCCTAGCGGGAGGCCACATTCCCTACAATGAGCAGTTCTTC. Protein product: CASSYFLAGGHIPYNEQFF.

There are many counts of this clonotype. The gene calls are TRBV12-3 or TRBV12-4 and TRBJ1-4, with D perhaps matching TRBD1 (5 bases). Trimming took off 4 bases at V and 8 bases at J, with 23 bases between the two ends. The CDR3 is 17 amino acids. CDR3 loop: CASSSTGTARVREKLFF. The CDR3, as DNA: TGTGCCAGCAGTTCTACGGGGACCGCACGAGTGCGGGAAAAACTGTTTTTT.

This clonotype is labeled medium-sized (0.01 to 0.1%). V is TRBV5-5 and J is TRBJ1-5; D not resolved. Germline V gives CDR1 SGHKS, CDR2 YYEKEE (reference sequence). Trimming took 4 bases from V and 0 from J, leaving 8 bases between them. The CDR3 spans 14 residues. The CDR3 loop reads CASSMGYSNQPQHF. In DNA, the CDR3 is TGTGCCAGCAGCATGGGCTATAGCAATCAGCCCCAGCATTTT.

This clonotype was counted ten times or more. V is TRBV12-3 or TRBV12-4 and J is TRBJ1-6; weak D call: TRBD1 (5 bases). Trimming took off 6 bases at V and 9 bases at J, with 18 bases between the two ends. This CDR3 has 15 residues. The CDR3 DNA reads as TGTGCCAGCAGCCCCGGTGCATGGGGGAGTTCACCCCTCCACTTT. It is translated as CASSPGAWGSSPLHF.

V usage is TRBV27 and J usage is TRBJ2-5; D might be TRBD1 (5 bases). CDR1 is MNHEY, CDR2 SMNVEV, per germline (reference sequence). CDR3 length: 14 amino acids. V shed 2 bases and J shed 2 bases, with 9 bases lying between them. The CDR3 DNA follows: TGTGCCAGCAGTTTAGACAGCACACAAGAGACCCAGTACTTC. Its protein product is CASSLDSTQETQYF.

The chain joins TRBV12-3 or TRBV12-4 to TRBJ2-5; D may be TRBD1 (6 bases). Trimming stripped 8 bases from V and 1 base from J, with 8 bases between. This CDR3 is built from 12 residues. DNA for the CDR3: TGTGCCAGCGGACAGCTCCAAGAGACCCAGTACTTC. This translates into CASGQLQETQYF.

The rearrangement links TRBV15 to TRBJ2-1; unclear D gene. The germline V gene encodes CDR1 LNHNV and CDR2 YYDKDF (reference sequence). The CDR3 sequence is 14 residues long. Trimming removed 1 base at V and 7 bases at J, with 11 bases between. In DNA, the CDR3 is TGTGCCACCAGCAGAGCGCCTGGGCGGAATGAGCAGTTCTTC. Protein: CATSRAPGRNEQFF.

The sample holds many counts of this clonotype. This chain joins TRBV19 and TRBJ1-1; D is possibly TRBD1 (6 bases). Germline CDR1 reads LNHDA; CDR2 reads SQIVND (reference sequence). Trimming cost V 5 bases and J 0 bases, with 10 bases left between them. This CDR3 is 14 amino acids long. CDR3 in DNA: TGTGCCAGTAGTTGGACAGACATGAACACTGAAGCTTTCTTT. Translated: CASSWTDMNTEAFF.

The chain uses TRBV7-8 and TRBJ2-5; D gene unclear. The CDR3 is 12 residues long. V was shortened by 2 bases and J by 5 bases, with 6 bases between the two germline ends. Germline values: CDR1 SGHVS, CDR2 FQNEAQ. The CDR3 coding sequence is TGTGCCAGCAGCTTACCCCGGGAGACCCAGTACTTC. It codes for CASSLPRETQYF.

The chain uses TRBV20-1 and TRBJ2-1; TRBD2 is a possible D gene (6 bases). The CDR3 has 13 amino acids. V lost 5 bases and J 5 bases, leaving 13 bases between the germline ends. Germline CDR1 and CDR2: DFQATT and SNEGSKA (reference sequence). The CDR3 loop reads CSAPRDWHNEQFF. The CDR3, as DNA: TGCAGTGCTCCCCGGGACTGGCACAATGAGCAGTTCTTC.

The table lists this clonotype with many counts. The chain combines TRBV4-3 with TRBJ1-5, with D perhaps TRBD1 (5 bases). CDR1 and CDR2 (germline): LGHNA, YSLEER. V was trimmed by 0 bases and J by 1 base, leaving 13 bases between them. This CDR3 is built from 17 residues. CDR3 sequence (DNA): TGCGCCAGCAGCCAAGATCGGGCGCCAGGGAGCAATCAGCCCCAGCATTTT. This translates into CASSQDRAPGSNQPQHF.

At least ten counts were recorded for this clonotype. The chain joins TRBV27 to TRBJ1-6; D is undetermined. Trimming stripped 5 bases from V and 6 bases from J, with 5 bases between. This CDR3 region has 12 residues. The germline V gene has CDR1 MNHEY and CDR2 SMNVEV (reference sequence). CDR3 DNA: TGTGCCAGCAGTATAGCTAATTCACCCCTCCACTTT. As protein: CASSIANSPLHF.

This clonotype was seen repeatedly, ten times or more. CDR3 coding DNA: TGTGCCAGCAGCCAGAATAGCGGGACCGAGCAGTACTTC. Translated, it gives CASSQNSGTEQYF. The chain has TRBV3-1 and TRBJ2-7, with 8 nucleotides matching TRBD2. Per the germline V gene, CDR1 is LGHDT and CDR2 is YNNKEL (reference sequence). Trimming took 3 bases from V and 6 from J; bases not matched to a gene: 4. The CDR3 runs to 13 residues.

This clonotype was counted at least ten times. This chain links TRBV13 with TRBJ2-6, with a weak D call TRBD1 (5 bases). The germline CDR1 and CDR2 sequences are PRHDT and FYEKMQ (reference sequence). V lost 4 bases and J 0 bases, leaving 10 bases between the germline ends. This CDR3 has 16 residues. The CDR3 DNA reads TGTGCCAGCAGCTCCACAGGTCACTCTGGGGCCAACGTCCTGACTTTC. Translation gives CASSSTGHSGANVLTF.

This clonotype was seen repeatedly, ten times or more. This rearrangement joins TRBV7-3 to TRBJ1-1; D remains unclear. In germline, CDR1 is SGHTA, CDR2 FQGTGA. This CDR3 has 13 amino acids. V dropped 6 bases and J dropped 6 bases, with 14 bases sitting between them. CDR3: CASSLQGVAEAFF. CDR3 nucleotide sequence: TGTGCCAGCAGTTTACAAGGAGTCGCTGAAGCTTTCTTT. Together with reference TRBV7-3 and TRBJ1-1, the CDR3 gives the full variable domain: GAGVSQTPSNKVTEKGKYVELRCDPISGHTALYWYRQSLGQGPEFLIYFQGTGAADDSGLPNDRFFAVRPEGSVSTLKIQRTERGDSAVYLCASSLQGVAEAFFGQGTRLTVV.

This clonotype appeared many times. This sequence joins TRBV5-1 and TRBJ1-3; D is unclear. This CDR3 region has 15 residues. V was cut by 6 bases and J by 1 base, with 14 bases left in between. CDR1 is SGHRS and CDR2 is YFSETQ in the germline V gene. CDR3 DNA: TGCGCCAGCAAGGTGAACCGGGAATCTGGAAACACCATATATTTT. Protein product: CASKVNRESGNTIYF.

This clonotype has ten or more counts. The chain recombines TRBV7-3 with TRBJ2-3, with TRBD1 matching over 9 bases. Germline assignment: CDR1 SGHTA and CDR2 FQGTGA. The CDR3 totals 14 residues. The trim removed 4 bases at V and 3 bases at J, leaving 2 bases unmatched. CDR3 DNA sequence: TGTGCCAGCAGCTCGGGACAGGGAACAGATACGCAGTATTTT. This sequence encodes CASSSGQGTDTQYF.

This clonotype was recorded many times. The CDR3 sequence: CASTQGLAAYEQYF. In DNA, the CDR3 is TGTGCCAGCACCCAGGGACTAGCGGCCTACGAGCAGTACTTC. The chain carries TRBV7-2 and TRBJ2-7, with TRBD2 identical over 11 bases. The ends lost 7 bases at V and 2 bases at J; junction bases unmatched: 4. This CDR3 is 14 amino acids long. Germline values: CDR1 SGHTA, CDR2 FQGNSA.

By share, this clonotype counts as medium-sized (0.01 to 0.1%). The chain joins TRBV6-2 or TRBV6-3 to TRBJ2-1, with a tentative D call TRBD1 (6 bases). Germline V gene lookup returns CDR1 MNHEY and CDR2 SVGEGT. Between the trimmed V and J ends, which lost 2 bases and 1 base, there was a span of 12 bases. This CDR3 is 16 amino acids long. Here the CDR3 reads CASSYHPGVSYNEQFF. The CDR3 DNA reads as TGTGCCAGCAGTTACCATCCAGGGGTTTCCTACAATGAGCAGTTCTTC.